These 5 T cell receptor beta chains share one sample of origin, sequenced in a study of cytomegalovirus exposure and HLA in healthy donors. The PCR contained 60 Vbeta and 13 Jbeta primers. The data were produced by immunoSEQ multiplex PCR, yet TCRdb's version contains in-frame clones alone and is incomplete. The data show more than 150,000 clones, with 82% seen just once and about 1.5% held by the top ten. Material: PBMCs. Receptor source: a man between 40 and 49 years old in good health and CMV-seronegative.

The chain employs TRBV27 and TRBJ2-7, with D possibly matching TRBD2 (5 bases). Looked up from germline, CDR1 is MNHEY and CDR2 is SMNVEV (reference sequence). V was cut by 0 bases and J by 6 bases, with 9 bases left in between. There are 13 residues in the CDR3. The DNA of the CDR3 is TGTGCCAGCAGTTTATCGGCCCGGGGCGAGCAGTACTTC. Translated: CASSLSARGEQYF.

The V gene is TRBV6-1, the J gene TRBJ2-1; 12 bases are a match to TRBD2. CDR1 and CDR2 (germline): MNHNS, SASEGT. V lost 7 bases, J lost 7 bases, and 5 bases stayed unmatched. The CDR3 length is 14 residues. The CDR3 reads CASNLAGGRNEQFF. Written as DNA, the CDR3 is TGTGCCAGCAATCTAGCGGGGGGGCGAAATGAGCAGTTCTTC.

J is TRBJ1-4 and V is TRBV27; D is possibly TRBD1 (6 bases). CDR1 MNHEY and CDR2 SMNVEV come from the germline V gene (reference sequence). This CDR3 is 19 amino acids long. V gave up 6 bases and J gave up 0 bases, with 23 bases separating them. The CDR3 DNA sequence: TGTGCCAGCAGCCAAACCTCCCGGGGGGCCACTGCAACTAATGAAAAACTGTTTTTT. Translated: CASSQTSRGATATNEKLFF.

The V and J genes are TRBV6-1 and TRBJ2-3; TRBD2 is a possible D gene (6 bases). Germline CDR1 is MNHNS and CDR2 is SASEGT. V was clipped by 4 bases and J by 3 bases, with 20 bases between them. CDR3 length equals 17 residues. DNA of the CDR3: TGTGCCAGCAGTGTTCTTAGGGGAAGCGGGTCTACAGATACGCAGTATTTT. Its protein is CASSVLRGSGSTDTQYF.

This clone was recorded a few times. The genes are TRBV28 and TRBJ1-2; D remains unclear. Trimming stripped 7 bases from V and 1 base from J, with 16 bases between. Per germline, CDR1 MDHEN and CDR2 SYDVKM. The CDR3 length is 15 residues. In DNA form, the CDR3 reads TGTGCCAGCACATCTCCCCCACAGCTTAACTATGGCTACACCTTC. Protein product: CASTSPPQLNYGYTF.